The rows below give T cell receptor beta chains drawn from one sample of a study of cytomegalovirus exposure and HLA in healthy donors. This table comes from immunoSEQ multiplex PCR, and its TCRdb copy is limited to in-frame clones, with some not included. The table lists approximately 170,000 clones, just under 75% of them singletons, with approximately 4.8% in the top ten. Sequencing was performed on PBMCs. The receptors derive from a man aged 25 to 45 in good health and CMV-seropositive. Each CDR3 is given with its conserved first and last residue. D genes are given only for firm matches. A row's size may be missing; if present it is once, few, many or a size class.

v_gene: TRBV7-3; abundance: .; d_gene: TRBD1; j_gene: TRBJ2-2; len: 15; CDR3nt: TGTGCCAGCAGCTCGGGACAGGTGACCACCGGGGAGCTGTTTTTT; CDR3aa: CASSSGQVTTGELFF
v_gene: TRBV6-1; abundance: .; d_gene: TRBD1; j_gene: TRBJ2-1; len: 16; CDR3nt: TGTGCCAGCAGTGAATGGGACAGGGGGAACTACAATGAGCAGTTCTTC; CDR3aa: CASSEWDRGNYNEQFF
v_gene: TRBV10-3; abundance: .; d_gene: TRBD1; j_gene: TRBJ1-6; len: 16; CDR3nt: TGTGCCATCAGCCAGGACAGGGCGGACTATAATTCACCCCTCCACTTT; CDR3aa: CAISQDRADYNSPLHF
v_gene: TRBV29-1; abundance: .; d_gene: .; j_gene: TRBJ2-3; len: 15; CDR3nt: TGCAGCGCACACCCCCGAGGGCGGACCACAGATACGCAGTATTTT; CDR3aa: CSAHPRGRTTDTQYF
v_gene: TRBV7-9; abundance: .; d_gene: TRBD2; j_gene: TRBJ2-5; len: 14; CDR3nt: TGTGCCAGCAGCCCCGCGGGGAGGGTGGAGACCCAGTACTTC; CDR3aa: CASSPAGRVETQYF
v_gene: TRBV7-2; abundance: .; d_gene: .; j_gene: TRBJ1-2; len: 14; CDR3nt: TGTGCCAGCAGCTTAGAATCCAGGGTTTGGGGCTACACCTTC; CDR3aa: CASSLESRVWGYTF
v_gene: TRBV7-9; abundance: few; d_gene: TRBD1; j_gene: TRBJ2-7; len: 15; CDR3nt: TGTTCCAGCAGCATCGCGGACAGGGCTTCCTACGAGCAGTACTTC; CDR3aa: CSSSIADRASYEQYF
v_gene: TRBV6-5; abundance: .; d_gene: TRBD1; j_gene: TRBJ2-3; len: 15; CDR3nt: TGTGCCAGCAGTCCCCGGGACAGGTCGCCAGATACGCAGTATTTT; CDR3aa: CASSPRDRSPDTQYF
v_gene: TRBV4-2; abundance: .; d_gene: .; j_gene: TRBJ1-4; len: 18; CDR3nt: TGTGCCAGCAGCCCTCTCGGGGCCGAAAAGGACGGGGGTGAAAAACTGTTTTTT; CDR3aa: CASSPLGAEKDGGEKLFF
v_gene: TRBV28; abundance: .; d_gene: TRBD1; j_gene: TRBJ2-7; len: 17; CDR3nt: TGTGCCAGCAGTTTCCCCTCGGACAGGGACCTCTCCTACGAGCAGTACTTC; CDR3aa: CASSFPSDRDLSYEQYF